The T cell receptor (beta chain) described here comes from a study of cytomegalovirus exposure and HLA in healthy donors. The study, taken as a whole, reports: The CMV antigen specificity of a few CMV-associated chains was confirmed through in vitro analysis. Among TCR beta chains, those listed as cytomegalovirus-associated numbered roughly 150.

Data came from immunoSEQ multiplex PCR; TCRdb stores just in-frame clones and leaves some out. Of 150,000 to 250,000 clones in the sample, 84% were seen once. This CDR3 has 16 amino acids. Germline loops: CDR1 SGHTA, CDR2 FQGNSA. V shed 1 base and J shed 0 bases, with 10 bases lying between them. Notes on this clone: Its antigen is still unknown.

Separate from the approximately 700-subject first cohort was the roughly 130-subject validation cohort, to which the donors belonged. The chain uses TRBV7-2 and TRBJ1-5; D is ambiguous. The specimen sequenced was PBMCs. This TCR came from a woman aged 25 to 39 in good health and CMV-seropositive. CDR3 region: CASSLGSRVSNQPQHF. DNA for the CDR3: TGTGCCAGCAGCTTAGGGAGCCGGGTTAGCAATCAGCCCCAGCATTTT.